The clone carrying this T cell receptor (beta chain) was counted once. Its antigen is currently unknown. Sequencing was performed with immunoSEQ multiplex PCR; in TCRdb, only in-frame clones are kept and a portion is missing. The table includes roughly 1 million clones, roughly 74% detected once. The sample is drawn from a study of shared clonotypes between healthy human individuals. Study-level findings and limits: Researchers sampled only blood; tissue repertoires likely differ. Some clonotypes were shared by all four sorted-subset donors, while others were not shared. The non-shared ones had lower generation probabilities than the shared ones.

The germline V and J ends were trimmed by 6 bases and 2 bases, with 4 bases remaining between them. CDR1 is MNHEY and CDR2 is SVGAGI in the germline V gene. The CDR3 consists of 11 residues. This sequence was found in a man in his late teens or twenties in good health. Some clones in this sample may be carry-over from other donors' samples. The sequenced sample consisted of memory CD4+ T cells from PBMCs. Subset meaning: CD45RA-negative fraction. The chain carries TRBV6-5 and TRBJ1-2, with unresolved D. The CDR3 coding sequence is TGTGCCAGCAGGTCCAACTATGGCTACACCTTC. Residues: CASRSNYGYTF.